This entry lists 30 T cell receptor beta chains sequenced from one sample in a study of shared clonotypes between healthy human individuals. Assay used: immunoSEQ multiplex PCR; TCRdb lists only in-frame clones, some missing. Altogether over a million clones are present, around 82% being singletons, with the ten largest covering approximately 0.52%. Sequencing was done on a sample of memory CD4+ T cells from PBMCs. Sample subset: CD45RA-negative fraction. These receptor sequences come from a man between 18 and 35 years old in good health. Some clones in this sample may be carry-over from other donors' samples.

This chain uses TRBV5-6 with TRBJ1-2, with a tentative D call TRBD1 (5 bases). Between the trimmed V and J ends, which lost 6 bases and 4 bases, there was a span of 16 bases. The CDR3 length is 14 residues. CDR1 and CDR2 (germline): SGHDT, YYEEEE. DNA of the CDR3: TGTGCCAGCATCAGGGACGGGATCGCCTATGGCTACACCTTC. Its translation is CASIRDGIAYGYTF.

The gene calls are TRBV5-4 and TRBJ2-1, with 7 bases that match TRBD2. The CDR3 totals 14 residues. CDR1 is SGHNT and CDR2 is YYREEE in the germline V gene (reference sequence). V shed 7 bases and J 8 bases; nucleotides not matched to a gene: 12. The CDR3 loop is CASLSEAGRDEQFF. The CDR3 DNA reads TGTGCCAGCCTATCCGAGGCAGGGAGGGATGAGCAGTTCTTC.

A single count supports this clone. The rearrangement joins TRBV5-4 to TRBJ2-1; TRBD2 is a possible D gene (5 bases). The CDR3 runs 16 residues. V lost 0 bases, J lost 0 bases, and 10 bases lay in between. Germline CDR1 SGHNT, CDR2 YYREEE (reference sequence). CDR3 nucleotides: TGTGCCAGCAGCTTGGGGCGGGTGGGCTCCTACAATGAGCAGTTCTTC. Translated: CASSLGRVGSYNEQFF. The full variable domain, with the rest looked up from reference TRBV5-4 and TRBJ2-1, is ETGVTQSPTHLIKTRGQQVTLRCSSQSGHNTVSWYQQALGQGPQFIFQYYREEENGRGNFPPRFSGLQFPNYSSELNVNALELDDSALYLCASSLGRVGSYNEQFFGPGTRLTVL.

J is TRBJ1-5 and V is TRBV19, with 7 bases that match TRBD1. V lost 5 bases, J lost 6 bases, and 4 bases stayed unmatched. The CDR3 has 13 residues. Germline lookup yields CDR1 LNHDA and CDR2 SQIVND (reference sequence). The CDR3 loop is CASSRQGGQPQHF. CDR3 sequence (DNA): TGTGCCAGTAGTCGGCAGGGGGGTCAGCCCCAGCATTTT.

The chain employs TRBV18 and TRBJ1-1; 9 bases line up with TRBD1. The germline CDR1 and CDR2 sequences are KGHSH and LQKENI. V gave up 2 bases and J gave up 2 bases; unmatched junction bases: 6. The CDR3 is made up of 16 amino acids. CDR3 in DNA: TGTGCCAGCTCACCAGTGGGGGGACAGGGCAACACTGAAGCTTTCTTT. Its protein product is CASSPVGGQGNTEAFF.

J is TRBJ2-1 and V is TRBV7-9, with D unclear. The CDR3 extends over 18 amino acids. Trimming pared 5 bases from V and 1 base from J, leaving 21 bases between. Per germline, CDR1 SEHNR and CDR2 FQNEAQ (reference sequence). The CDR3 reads CASSPSDYYGRSYNEQFF. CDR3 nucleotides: TGTGCCAGCAGCCCAAGCGATTACTACGGACGATCCTACAATGAGCAGTTCTTC. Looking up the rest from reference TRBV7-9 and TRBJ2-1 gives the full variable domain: DTGVSQNPRHKITKRGQNVTFRCDPISEHNRLYWYRQTLGQGPEFLTYFQNEAQLEKSRLLSDRFSAERPKGSFSTLEIQRTEQGDSAMYLCASSPSDYYGRSYNEQFFGPGTRLTVL.

The DNA for the CDR3 is TGTGCCAGCAGCTTCCAGGAGGGCGCGATCCCCATCTACGAGCAGTACTTC. It is translated as CASSFQEGAIPIYEQYF. The chain is built from TRBV11-2 and TRBJ2-7; possible D gene TRBD2, 6 bases. V was pared by 3 bases and J by 3 bases, with 21 bases between. Germline loops: CDR1 SGHAT, CDR2 FQNNGV. The CDR3 consists of 17 residues.

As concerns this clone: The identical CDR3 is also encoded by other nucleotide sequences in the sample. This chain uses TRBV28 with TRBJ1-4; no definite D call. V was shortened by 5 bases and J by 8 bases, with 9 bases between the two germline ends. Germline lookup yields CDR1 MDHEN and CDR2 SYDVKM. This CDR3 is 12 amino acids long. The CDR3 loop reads CASSLSGEKLFF. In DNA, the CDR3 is TGTGCCAGCAGTCTGTCCGGGGAAAAACTGTTTTTT.

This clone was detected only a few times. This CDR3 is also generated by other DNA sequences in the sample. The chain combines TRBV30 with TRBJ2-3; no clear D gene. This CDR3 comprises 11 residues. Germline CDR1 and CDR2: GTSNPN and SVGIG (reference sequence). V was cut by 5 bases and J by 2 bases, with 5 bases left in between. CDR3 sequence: CAWRNTDTQYF. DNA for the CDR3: TGTGCCTGGCGCAACACAGATACGCAGTATTTT.

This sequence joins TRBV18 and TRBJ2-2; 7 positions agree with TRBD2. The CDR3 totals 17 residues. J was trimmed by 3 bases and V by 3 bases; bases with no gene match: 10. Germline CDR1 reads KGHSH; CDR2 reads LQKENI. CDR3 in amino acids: CASSPTSRGSDTGELFF. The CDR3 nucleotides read TGTGCCAGCTCACCGACATCCCGCGGGAGTGACACCGGGGAGCTGTTTTTT.

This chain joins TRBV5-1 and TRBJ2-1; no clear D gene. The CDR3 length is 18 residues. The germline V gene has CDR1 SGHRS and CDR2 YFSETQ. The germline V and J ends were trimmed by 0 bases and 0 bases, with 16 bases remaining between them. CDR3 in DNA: TGCGCCAGCAGCTTGGGGATACAGATGGTTCCCTCCTACAATGAGCAGTTCTTC. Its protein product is CASSLGIQMVPSYNEQFF.

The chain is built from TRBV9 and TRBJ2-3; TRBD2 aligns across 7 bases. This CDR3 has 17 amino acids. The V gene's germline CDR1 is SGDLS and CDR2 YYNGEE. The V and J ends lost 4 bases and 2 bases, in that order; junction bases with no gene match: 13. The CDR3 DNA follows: TGTGCCAGCAGCCCCCGGGCTAGCGGTTCTCACACAGATACGCAGTATTTT. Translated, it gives CASSPRASGSHTDTQYF.

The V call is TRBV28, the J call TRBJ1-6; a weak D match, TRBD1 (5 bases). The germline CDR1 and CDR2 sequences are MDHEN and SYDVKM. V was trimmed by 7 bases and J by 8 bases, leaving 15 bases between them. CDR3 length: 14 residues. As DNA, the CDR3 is TGTGCCAGCACCCAAGTCAGGGAACATTCACCCCTCCACTTT. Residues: CASTQVREHSPLHF.

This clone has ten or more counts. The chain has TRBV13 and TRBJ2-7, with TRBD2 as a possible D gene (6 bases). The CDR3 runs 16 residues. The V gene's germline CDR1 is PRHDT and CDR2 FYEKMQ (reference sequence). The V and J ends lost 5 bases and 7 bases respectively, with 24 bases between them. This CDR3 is CASSIYQAGPGVEQYF. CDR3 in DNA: TGTGCCAGCAGCATCTACCAAGCGGGCCCTGGTGTAGAGCAGTACTTC.

The CDR3 is CASRLADLNIQYF. The CDR3 DNA follows: TGTGCCAGCAGACTAGCGGATCTAAACATTCAGTACTTC. The chain has TRBV2 and TRBJ2-4, with TRBD2 matching 8 bases. CDR3 length: 13 residues. Germline loops: CDR1 SNHLY, CDR2 FYNNEI. V gave up 6 bases and J gave up 6 bases; unmatched junction bases: 4.

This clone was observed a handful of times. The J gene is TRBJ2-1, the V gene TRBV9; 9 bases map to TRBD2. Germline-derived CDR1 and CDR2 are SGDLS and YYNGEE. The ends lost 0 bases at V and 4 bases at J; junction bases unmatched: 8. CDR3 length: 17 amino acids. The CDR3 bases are TGTGCCAGCAGCGTAGGAATAGGAGCGGGGGGTTACAATGAGCAGTTCTTC. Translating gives CASSVGIGAGGYNEQFF.

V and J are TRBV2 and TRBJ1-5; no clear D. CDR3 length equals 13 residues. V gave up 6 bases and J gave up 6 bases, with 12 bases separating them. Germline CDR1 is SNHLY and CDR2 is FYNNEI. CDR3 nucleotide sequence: TGTGCCAGCAGCGCCAGGTTAGGTCAGCCCCAGCATTTT. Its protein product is CASSARLGQPQHF. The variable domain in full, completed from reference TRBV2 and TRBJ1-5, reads EPEVTQTPSHQVTQMGQEVILRCVPISNHLYFYWYRQILGQKVEFLVSFYNNEISEKSEIFDDQFSVERPDGSNFTLKIRSTKLEDSAMYFCASSARLGQPQHFGDGTRLSIL.

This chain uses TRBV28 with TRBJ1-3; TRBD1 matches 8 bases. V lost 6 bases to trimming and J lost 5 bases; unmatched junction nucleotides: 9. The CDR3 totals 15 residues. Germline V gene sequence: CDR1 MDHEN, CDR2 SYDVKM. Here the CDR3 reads CASRPDRATRNTIYF. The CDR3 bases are TGTGCCAGCAGACCGGACAGGGCCACCCGAAACACCATATATTTT.

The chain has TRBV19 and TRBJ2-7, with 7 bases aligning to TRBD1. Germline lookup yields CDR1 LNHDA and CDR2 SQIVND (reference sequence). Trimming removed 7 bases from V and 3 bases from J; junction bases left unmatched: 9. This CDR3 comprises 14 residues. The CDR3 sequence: CASTPGAGGYEQYF. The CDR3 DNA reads TGTGCCAGTACCCCAGGTGCAGGGGGCTACGAGCAGTACTTC.

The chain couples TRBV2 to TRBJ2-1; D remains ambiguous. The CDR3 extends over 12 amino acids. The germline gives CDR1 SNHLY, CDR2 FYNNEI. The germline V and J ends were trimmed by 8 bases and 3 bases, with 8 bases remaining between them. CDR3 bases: TGTGCCAGCGGGCAAGACTACAATGAGCAGTTCTTC. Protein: CASGQDYNEQFF.

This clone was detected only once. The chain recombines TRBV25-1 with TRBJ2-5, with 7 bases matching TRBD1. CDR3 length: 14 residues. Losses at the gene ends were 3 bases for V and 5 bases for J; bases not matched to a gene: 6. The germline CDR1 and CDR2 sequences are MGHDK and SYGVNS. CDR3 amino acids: CASSEPTGAETQYF. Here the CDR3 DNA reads TGTGCCAGCAGTGAGCCAACAGGGGCGGAGACCCAGTACTTC.

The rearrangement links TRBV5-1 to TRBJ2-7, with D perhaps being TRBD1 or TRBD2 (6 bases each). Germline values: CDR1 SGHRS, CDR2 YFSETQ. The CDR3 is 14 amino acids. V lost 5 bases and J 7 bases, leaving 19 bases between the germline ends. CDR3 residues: CASSIGGIVYEQYF. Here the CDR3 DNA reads TGCGCCAGCAGTATAGGGGGGATTGTCTATGAGCAGTACTTC.

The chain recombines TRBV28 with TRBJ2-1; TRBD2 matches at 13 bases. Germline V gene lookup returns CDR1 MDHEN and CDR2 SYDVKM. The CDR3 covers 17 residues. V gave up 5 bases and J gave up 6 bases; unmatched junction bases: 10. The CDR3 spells CASSPIGLAGVSNEQFF. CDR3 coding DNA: TGTGCCAGCAGTCCCATTGGACTAGCGGGAGTAAGCAATGAGCAGTTCTTC.

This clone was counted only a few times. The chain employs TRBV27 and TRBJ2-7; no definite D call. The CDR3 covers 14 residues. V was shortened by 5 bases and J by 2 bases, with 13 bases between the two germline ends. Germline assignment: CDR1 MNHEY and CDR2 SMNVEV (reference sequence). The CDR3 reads CASSQDRNTYEQYF. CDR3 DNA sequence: TGTGCCAGCAGTCAGGATAGGAACACCTACGAGCAGTACTTC.

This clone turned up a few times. The chain's CDR3 is CASSLLGGQYYEQYF. The CDR3, as DNA: TGTGCCAGCAGCTTGCTTGGGGGACAGTACTACGAGCAGTACTTC. The rearrangement uses TRBV11-2 and TRBJ2-7; 7 nucleotides match TRBD1. This CDR3 spans 15 amino acids. Germline trimming cut 3 bases from V and 3 bases from J; bases unmatched to any gene: 8. Germline V lookup: CDR1 SGHAT, CDR2 FQNNGV.

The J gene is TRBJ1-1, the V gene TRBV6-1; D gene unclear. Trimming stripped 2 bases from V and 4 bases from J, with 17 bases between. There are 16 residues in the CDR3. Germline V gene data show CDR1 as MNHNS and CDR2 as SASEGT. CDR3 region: CASSEMIGRSATEAFF. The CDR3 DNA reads TGTGCCAGCAGTGAAATGATTGGACGGTCGGCCACTGAAGCTTTCTTT.

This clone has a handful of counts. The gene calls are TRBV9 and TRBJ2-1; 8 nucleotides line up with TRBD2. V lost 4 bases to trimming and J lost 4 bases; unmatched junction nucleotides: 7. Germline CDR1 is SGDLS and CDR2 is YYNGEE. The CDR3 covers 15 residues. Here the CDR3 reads CASSSIVAGYNEQFF. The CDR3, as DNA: TGTGCCAGCAGCTCCATCGTAGCGGGGTACAATGAGCAGTTCTTC.

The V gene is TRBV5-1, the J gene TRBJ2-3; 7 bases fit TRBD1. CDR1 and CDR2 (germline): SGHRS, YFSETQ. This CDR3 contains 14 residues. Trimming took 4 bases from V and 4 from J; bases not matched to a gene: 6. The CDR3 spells CASSITGVADTQYF. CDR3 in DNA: TGCGCCAGCAGCATAACAGGGGTAGCAGATACGCAGTATTTT.

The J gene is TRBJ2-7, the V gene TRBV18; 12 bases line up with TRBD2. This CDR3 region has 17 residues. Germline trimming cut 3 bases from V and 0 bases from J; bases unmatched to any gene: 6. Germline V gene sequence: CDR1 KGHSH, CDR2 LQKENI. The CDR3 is CASSPRTSGMSSYEQYF. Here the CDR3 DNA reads TGTGCCAGCTCACCTCGGACTAGCGGGATGAGCTCCTACGAGCAGTACTTC.

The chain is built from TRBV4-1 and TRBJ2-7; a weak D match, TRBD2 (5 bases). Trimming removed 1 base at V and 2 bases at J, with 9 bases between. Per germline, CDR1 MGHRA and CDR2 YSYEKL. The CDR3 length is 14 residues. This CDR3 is CASSQGGDAYEQYF. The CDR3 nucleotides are TGCGCCAGCAGCCAAGGGGGAGACGCCTACGAGCAGTACTTC.